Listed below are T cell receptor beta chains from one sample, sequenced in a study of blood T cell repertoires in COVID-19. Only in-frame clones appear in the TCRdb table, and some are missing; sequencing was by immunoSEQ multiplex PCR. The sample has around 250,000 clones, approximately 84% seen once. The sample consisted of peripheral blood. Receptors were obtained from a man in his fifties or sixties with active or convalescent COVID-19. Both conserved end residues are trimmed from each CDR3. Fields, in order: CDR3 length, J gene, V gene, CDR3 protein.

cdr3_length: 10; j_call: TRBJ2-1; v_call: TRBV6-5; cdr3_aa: ASMDNYNEQF
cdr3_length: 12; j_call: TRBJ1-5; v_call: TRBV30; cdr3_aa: AWSPGTQNQPQH
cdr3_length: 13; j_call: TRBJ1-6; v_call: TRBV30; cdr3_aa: AGTGASSYNSPLH
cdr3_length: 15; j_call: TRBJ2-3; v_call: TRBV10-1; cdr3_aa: ASSESSGQGSTDTQY
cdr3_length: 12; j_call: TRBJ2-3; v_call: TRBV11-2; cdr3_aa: ASSLDVVLDTQY
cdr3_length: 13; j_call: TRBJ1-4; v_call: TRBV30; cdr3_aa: AWSLQGGVNEKLF
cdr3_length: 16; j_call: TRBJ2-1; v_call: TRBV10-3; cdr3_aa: AISEYGLDQPYANEQF
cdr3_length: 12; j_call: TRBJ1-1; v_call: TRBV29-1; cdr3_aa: SVDGRGAGTEAF
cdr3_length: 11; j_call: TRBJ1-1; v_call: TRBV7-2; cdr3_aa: ASSKGGTAEAF
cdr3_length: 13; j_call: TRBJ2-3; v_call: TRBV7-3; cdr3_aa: ASSSTGGWTDTQY
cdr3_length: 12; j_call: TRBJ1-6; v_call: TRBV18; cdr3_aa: ASSPQGNNSPLH
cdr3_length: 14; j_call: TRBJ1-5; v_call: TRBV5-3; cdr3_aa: ARSIPDRVGNQPQH
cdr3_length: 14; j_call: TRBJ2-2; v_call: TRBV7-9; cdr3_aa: ASSLVLGIGAGELF
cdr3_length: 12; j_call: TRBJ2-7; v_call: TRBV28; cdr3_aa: ASSFYDERSEQY
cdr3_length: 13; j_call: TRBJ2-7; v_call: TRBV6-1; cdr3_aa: ASSEETGGSYEQY
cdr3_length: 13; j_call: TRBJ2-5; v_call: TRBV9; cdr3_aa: ASSPRTGEEETQY
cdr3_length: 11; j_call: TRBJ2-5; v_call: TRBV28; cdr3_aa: ASNEGGRETQY
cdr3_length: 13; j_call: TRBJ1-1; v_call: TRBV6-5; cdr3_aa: ASTGIGGKNTEAF
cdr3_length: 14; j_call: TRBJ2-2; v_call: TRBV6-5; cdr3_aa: ASSLWRGGDTGELF
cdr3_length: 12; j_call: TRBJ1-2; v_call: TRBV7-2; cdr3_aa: ASSLRTKNYGYT
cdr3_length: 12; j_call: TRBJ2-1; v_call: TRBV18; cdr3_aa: ASSPRQGAQEQF
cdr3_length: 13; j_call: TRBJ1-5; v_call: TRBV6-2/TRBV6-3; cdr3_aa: ASSYSGQNNQPQH
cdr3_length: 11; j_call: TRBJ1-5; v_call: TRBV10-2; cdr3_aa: ASGVSPNQPQH
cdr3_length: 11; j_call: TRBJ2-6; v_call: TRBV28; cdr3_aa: ASSLSGANVLT
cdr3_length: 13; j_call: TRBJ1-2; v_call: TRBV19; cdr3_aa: ASTPSGGVGYGYT
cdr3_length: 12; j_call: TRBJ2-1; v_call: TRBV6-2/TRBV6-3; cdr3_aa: ASSYERGHREQF
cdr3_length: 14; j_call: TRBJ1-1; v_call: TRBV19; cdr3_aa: ASNQGGVGMNTEAF
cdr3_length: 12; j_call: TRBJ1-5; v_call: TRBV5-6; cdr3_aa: ASSSPGSNQPQH
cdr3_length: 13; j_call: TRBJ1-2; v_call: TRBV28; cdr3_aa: ASSLPQGLNYGYT
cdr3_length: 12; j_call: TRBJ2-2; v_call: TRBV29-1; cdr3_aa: SAGTGGNTGELF
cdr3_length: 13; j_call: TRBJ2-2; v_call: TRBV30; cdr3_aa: AWSVTGVSTGELF
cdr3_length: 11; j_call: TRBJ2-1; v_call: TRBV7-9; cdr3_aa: ASRGGPPNEQF
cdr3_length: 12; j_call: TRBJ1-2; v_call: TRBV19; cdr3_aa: ASKRDRQNYGYT
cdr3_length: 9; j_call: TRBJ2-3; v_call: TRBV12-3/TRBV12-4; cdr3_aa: ASSLVQDQY
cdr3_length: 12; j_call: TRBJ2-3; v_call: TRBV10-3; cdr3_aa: AIRPDRGGDTQY
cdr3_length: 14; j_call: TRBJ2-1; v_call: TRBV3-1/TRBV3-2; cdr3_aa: ASRAREGGGLYEQF
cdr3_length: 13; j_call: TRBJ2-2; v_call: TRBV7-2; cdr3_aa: ASSLGLAGMGELF
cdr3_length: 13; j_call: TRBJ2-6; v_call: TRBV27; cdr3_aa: ASSTPGSGANVLT
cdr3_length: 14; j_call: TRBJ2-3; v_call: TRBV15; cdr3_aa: ATSRDPGLITDTQY
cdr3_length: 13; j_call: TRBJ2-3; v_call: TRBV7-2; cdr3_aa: ASSLLAGFTDTQY
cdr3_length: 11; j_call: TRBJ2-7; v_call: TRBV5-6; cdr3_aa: ASSFGRYYEQY
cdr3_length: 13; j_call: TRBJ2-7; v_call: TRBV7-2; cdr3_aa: ASSLSGGLSYEQY
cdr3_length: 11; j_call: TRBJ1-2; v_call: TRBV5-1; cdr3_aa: ASSLDIRYGYT
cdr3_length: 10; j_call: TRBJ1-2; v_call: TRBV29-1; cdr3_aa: SVGRDGYGYT
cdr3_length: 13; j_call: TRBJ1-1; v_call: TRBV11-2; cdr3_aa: ASSLDRGRNTEAF
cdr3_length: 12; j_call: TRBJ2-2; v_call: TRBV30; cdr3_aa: AWSVSIDAGELF
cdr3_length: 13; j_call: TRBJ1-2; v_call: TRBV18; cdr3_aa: ASSPPSEGANGYT
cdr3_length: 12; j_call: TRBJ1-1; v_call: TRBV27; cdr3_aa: ASSWAGSNTEAF
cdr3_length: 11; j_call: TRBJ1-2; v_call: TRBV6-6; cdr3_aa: ASSWDRMGGYT